The 18 T cell receptor beta chains listed next were all sequenced from one sample in a study of beta chain features in type 1 diabetes. Reverse transcription of all isolated RNA meant that expressed TCRB transcripts were sequenced. Only in-frame clones appear in the TCRdb table, and some are missing; sequencing was by immunoSEQ multiplex PCR. The sample holds roughly 150,000 clones, 11% seen once. Sequencing used central memory CD4+ T cells from blood. All receptors come from a man in his late teens or twenties in good health.

The chain couples TRBV28 to TRBJ1-6, with 7 bases fitting TRBD1. Germline V CDR1 and CDR2: MDHEN, SYDVKM. The CDR3 totals 16 residues. With 5 bases clipped from V and 4 bases from J, the junction kept 8 bases outside the gene matches. Written as DNA, the CDR3 is TGTGCCAGCAGTCGCGGACAGGAACGTTATAATTCACCCCTCCACTTT. Its translation: CASSRGQERYNSPLHF. The entire variable domain, with the rest obtained from reference TRBV28 and TRBJ1-6, is as follows: DVKVTQSSRYLVKRTGEKVFLECVQDMDHENMFWYRQDPGLGLRLIYFSYDVKMKEKGDIPEGYSVSREKKERFSLILESASTNQTSMYLCASSRGQERYNSPLHFGNGTRLTVT.

The J gene is TRBJ2-7, the V gene TRBV5-1; possible D gene TRBD2, 5 bases. The CDR3 spans 13 residues. V lost 3 bases and J lost 3, with 10 bases in between. Germline V gene lookup returns CDR1 SGHRS and CDR2 YFSETQ. In nucleotides, the CDR3 is TGCGCCAGCAGCTCGGGGAACGACTACGAGCAGTACTTC. This codes for CASSSGNDYEQYF. The entire variable domain, with the rest obtained from reference TRBV5-1 and TRBJ2-7, is as follows: KAGVTQTPRYLIKTRGQQVTLSCSPISGHRSVSWYQQTPGQGLQFLFEYFSETQRNKGNFPGRFSGRQFSNSRSEMNVSTLELGDSALYLCASSSGNDYEQYFGPGTRLTVT.

CDR3 residues: CASSQQGLDNEQFF. The CDR3 DNA is TGCGCCAGCAGTCAACAGGGGTTGGACAATGAGCAGTTCTTC. The rearrangement joins TRBV4-1 to TRBJ2-1; 7 nucleotides align to TRBD1. From germline, CDR1 is MGHRA and CDR2 YSYEKL. The CDR3 has 14 residues. With 6 bases clipped from V and 5 bases from J, the junction kept 7 bases outside the gene matches.

The chain employs TRBV5-1 and TRBJ2-7; D perhaps matches TRBD1 (5 bases). This CDR3 spans 13 amino acids. Per germline, CDR1 SGHRS and CDR2 YFSETQ. Trimming removed 2 bases at V and 2 bases at J, with 8 bases between. For the CDR3, the DNA is TGCGCCAGCAGCTTCCCAGGGACCTACGAGCAGTACTTC. It is translated as CASSFPGTYEQYF.

This clone has only a few counts. CDR3 nucleotides: TGTGCCAGCAGTTCAACAGGGCCCGGGGCCAACGTCCTGACTTTC. Amino acids: CASSSTGPGANVLTF. This chain uses TRBV27 with TRBJ2-6, with a possible D match to TRBD1 (6 bases). The germline gives CDR1 MNHEY, CDR2 SMNVEV (reference sequence). The CDR3 runs to 15 residues. V dropped 4 bases and J dropped 4 bases, with 11 bases sitting between them.

The chain couples TRBV6-6 to TRBJ2-1; TRBD1 aligns across 8 bases. Germline CDR1 reads MNHNY; CDR2 reads SVGAGI (reference sequence). This CDR3 is built from 15 residues. Germline trimming cut 2 bases from V and 15 bases from J; bases unmatched to any gene: 15. In DNA form, the CDR3 reads TGTGCCAGCAGTTACCCCGGACAGGGCGGTGGGAGCACGTTCTTC. This gives the protein CASSYPGQGGGSTFF.

This clone has just a few counts. The CDR3 DNA reads TGTGCCTCTACGAGGGGGGTCGCGTACGAGCAGTACTTC. Amino acids: CASTRGVAYEQYF. The genes are TRBV30 and TRBJ2-7; D tentatively fits TRBD1 or TRBD2 (6 bases each). The germline V and J ends were trimmed by 7 bases and 4 bases, with 17 bases remaining between them. The germline gives CDR1 GTSNPN, CDR2 SVGIG (reference sequence). CDR3 size: 13 residues.

This clone occurred a few times. The chain uses TRBV10-3 and TRBJ2-3; 7 bases fit TRBD1. Trimming removed 9 bases from V and 4 bases from J; junction bases left unmatched: 7. The CDR3 contains 13 residues. Germline V gives CDR1 ENHRY, CDR2 SYGVKD. CDR3 residues: CAIRTGEPDTQYF. The CDR3 DNA follows: TGTGCCATTCGTACAGGGGAACCAGATACGCAGTATTTT.

CDR3 residues: CSVREGNTIYF. As DNA, the CDR3 is TGCAGCGTCCGGGAGGGAAACACCATATATTTT. V and J are TRBV29-1 and TRBJ1-3; D unresolved. The CDR3 is made up of 11 amino acids. The germline CDR1 and CDR2 sequences are SQVTM and ANQGSEA. The V and J ends lost 6 bases and 4 bases respectively, with 7 bases between them.

The V gene is TRBV29-1, the J gene TRBJ1-1; maybe TRBD1 (5 bases). The ends were cut back, 1 base at V and 10 bases at J, with 25 bases in the middle. The CDR3 sequence is 16 residues long. CDR1 is SQVTM, CDR2 ANQGSEA, per germline. The CDR3 loop is CSVEAPGDSRKGRAFF. The CDR3 DNA is TGCAGCGTTGAAGCACCGGGGGATTCAAGGAAAGGAAGAGCTTTCTTT.

This clone was detected a few times. The chain has TRBV29-1 and TRBJ2-7; D not certain. Per germline, CDR1 SQVTM and CDR2 ANQGSEA. V was shortened by 4 bases and J by 3 bases, with 10 bases between the two germline ends. This CDR3 has 12 amino acids. CDR3 DNA: TGCAGCGTTGTTTCTGATTACTACGAGCAGTACTTC. It is translated as CSVVSDYYEQYF.

This clone has just a few counts. This sequence joins TRBV7-3 and TRBJ2-1; D gene uncertain. Trimming took 1 base from V and 0 from J, leaving 7 bases between them. The CDR3 length is 15 residues. The germline V gene has CDR1 SGHTA and CDR2 FQGTGA. CDR3: CASSLIPDSYNEQFF. Here the CDR3 DNA reads TGTGCCAGCAGCTTAATTCCGGACTCCTACAATGAGCAGTTCTTC.

The gene calls are TRBV7-2 and TRBJ2-7; D is uncertain. V lost 2 bases and J lost 2, with 10 bases in between. This CDR3 comprises 14 residues. Germline V CDR1 and CDR2: SGHTA, FQGNSA. CDR3 protein: CASSLLPGAYEQYF. The CDR3 DNA follows: TGTGCCAGCAGCTTACTCCCAGGAGCCTACGAGCAGTACTTC.

The chain links TRBV18 to TRBJ1-3; D may be TRBD1 (6 bases). Trimming removed 11 bases at V and 2 bases at J, with 19 bases between. Looked up from germline, CDR1 is KGHSH and CDR2 is LQKENI. The CDR3 runs 15 residues. This chain's CDR3 is CASTPSEGAGNTIYF. The CDR3 nucleotides are TGTGCCTCCACGCCATCCGAGGGGGCTGGAAACACCATATATTTT.

The J gene is TRBJ2-7, the V gene TRBV7-2, with 8 bases identical to TRBD2. This CDR3 is 14 amino acids long. Trimming removed 4 bases from V and 4 bases from J; junction bases left unmatched: 6. The germline CDR1 and CDR2 sequences are SGHTA and FQGNSA. Here the CDR3 DNA reads TGTGCCAGCAGCTCAAGCGGGGGCGAATACGAGCAGTACTTC. It yields the protein CASSSSGGEYEQYF. Supplemented by reference TRBV7-2 and TRBJ2-7, the full variable domain reads GAGVSQSPSNKVTEKGKDVELRCDPISGHTALYWYRQSLGQGLEFLIYFQGNSAPDKSGLPSDRFSAERTGGSVSTLTIQRTQQEDSAVYLCASSSSGGEYEQYFGPGTRLTVT.

This clone has only a few counts. The rearrangement uses TRBV29-1 and TRBJ2-7; D tentatively fits TRBD1 or TRBD2 (6 bases each). CDR3 size: 13 residues. CDR1 SQVTM and CDR2 ANQGSEA come from the germline V gene. Trimming removed 4 bases at V and 2 bases at J, with 12 bases between. The CDR3 is CSVVRGAAYEQYF. CDR3 DNA sequence: TGCAGCGTTGTAAGGGGGGCCGCCTACGAGCAGTACTTC.

This clone was detected a few times. This chain links TRBV6-5 with TRBJ2-5; D unclear. Looked up from germline, CDR1 is MNHEY and CDR2 is SVGAGI. V was shortened by 6 bases and J by 3 bases, with 5 bases between the two germline ends. CDR3 size: 11 residues. The CDR3 here is CASRIEETQYF. The CDR3 nucleotides are TGTGCCAGCAGAATAGAAGAGACCCAGTACTTC.

There are a few counts of this clone. The gene calls are TRBV30 and TRBJ2-7; D perhaps matches TRBD2 (7 bases). The CDR3 is 14 residues long. Germline loops: CDR1 GTSNPN, CDR2 SVGIG (reference sequence). V was clipped by 1 base and J by 4 bases, with 14 bases between them. The chain's CDR3 is CAWSGGGGLYEQYF. CDR3 bases: TGTGCCTGGAGTGGAGGCGGGGGCCTGTACGAGCAGTACTTC.